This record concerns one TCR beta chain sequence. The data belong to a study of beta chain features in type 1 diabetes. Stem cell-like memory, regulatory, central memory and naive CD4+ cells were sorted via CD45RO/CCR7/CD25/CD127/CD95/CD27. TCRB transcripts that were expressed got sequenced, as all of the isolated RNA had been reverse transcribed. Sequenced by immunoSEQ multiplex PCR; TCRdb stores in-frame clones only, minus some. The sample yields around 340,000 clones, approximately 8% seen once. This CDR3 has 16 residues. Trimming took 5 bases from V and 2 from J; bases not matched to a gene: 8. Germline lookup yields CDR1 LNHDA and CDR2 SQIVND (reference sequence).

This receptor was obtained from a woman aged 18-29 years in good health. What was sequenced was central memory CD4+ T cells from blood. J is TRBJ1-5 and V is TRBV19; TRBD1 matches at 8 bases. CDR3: CASSDPDRGGNQPQHF. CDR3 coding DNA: TGTGCCAGTAGTGACCCCGACAGGGGTGGCAATCAGCCCCAGCATTTT.